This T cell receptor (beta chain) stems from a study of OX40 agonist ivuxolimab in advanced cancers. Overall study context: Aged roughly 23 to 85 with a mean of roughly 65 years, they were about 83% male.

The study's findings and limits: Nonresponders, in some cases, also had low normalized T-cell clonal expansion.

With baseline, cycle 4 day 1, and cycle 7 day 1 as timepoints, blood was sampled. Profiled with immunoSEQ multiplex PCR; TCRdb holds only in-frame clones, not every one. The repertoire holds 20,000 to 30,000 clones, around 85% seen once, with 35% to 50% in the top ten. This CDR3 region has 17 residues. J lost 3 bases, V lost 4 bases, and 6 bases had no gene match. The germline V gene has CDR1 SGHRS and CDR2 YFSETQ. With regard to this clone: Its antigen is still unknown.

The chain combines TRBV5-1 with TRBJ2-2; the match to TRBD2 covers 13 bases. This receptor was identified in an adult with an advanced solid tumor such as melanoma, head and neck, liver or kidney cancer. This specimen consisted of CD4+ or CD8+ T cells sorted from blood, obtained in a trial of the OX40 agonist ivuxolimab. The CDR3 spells CASSLLAGGGYTGELFF. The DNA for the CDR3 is TGCGCCAGCAGCCTACTAGCGGGAGGGGGTTACACCGGGGAGCTGTTTTTT.